Below are 30 T cell receptor beta chains sequenced from a single sample in a study of blood T cells in healthy people across ages. For the second PCR, which ran for 7 to 11 cycles, a sample-barcoded 5' primer and a J-beta primer mix were used. TCRdb redid the calling of the 5' RACE reads with MiXCR, one entry per CDR3 protein. The profile shows approximately 790,000 distinct CDR3 sequences, approximately 67% of them singletons. The sample comprised blood. All receptors come from a man aged 25-40 years in good health.

V and J are TRBV7-9 and TRBJ1-2; D is perhaps TRBD1 (6 bases). The CDR3 spans 15 residues. The V end lost 0 bases, the J end lost 8 bases, and 16 bases lay between the germline ends. Per germline, CDR1 SEHNR and CDR2 FQNEAQ (reference sequence). CDR3 sequence reads: CASSLAPRQGRGYTF. The CDR3 coding sequence is TGTGCCAGCAGCTTAGCCCCCAGGCAGGGGAGAGGCTACACCTTC.

The V gene is TRBV15, the J gene TRBJ2-2, with 7 bases aligning to TRBD2. J was trimmed by 1 base and V by 5 bases; bases with no gene match: 4. This CDR3 is 15 amino acids long. CDR1 and CDR2 (germline): LNHNV, YYDKDF (reference sequence). CDR3 in DNA: TGTGCCACCAGCGAAGGCGGGGGGAACACCGGGGAGCTGTTTTTT. This codes for CATSEGGGNTGELFF.

The rearrangement joins TRBV29-1 to TRBJ2-7; D remains unclear. Germline CDR1 is SQVTM and CDR2 is ANQGSEA. V dropped 3 bases and J dropped 4 bases, with 7 bases sitting between them. This CDR3 has 11 amino acids. The CDR3 protein is CSVDDSYEQYF. CDR3 nucleotide sequence: TGCAGCGTTGATGACTCGTACGAGCAGTACTTC.

J is TRBJ1-2 and V is TRBV7-8; the D gene is possibly TRBD1 (6 bases). Trimming removed 4 bases at V and 8 bases at J, with 26 bases between. The CDR3 spans 17 residues. Germline V gene data show CDR1 as SGHVS and CDR2 as FQNEAQ. This CDR3 reads CASSSPDISTGSRGYTF. The CDR3 bases are TGTGCCAGCAGCTCCCCCGACATATCAACAGGGAGTAGAGGCTACACCTTC. Variable domain in full (rest from reference TRBV7-8 and TRBJ1-2): GAGVSQSPRYKVAKRGQDVALRCDPISGHVSLFWYQQALGQGPEFLTYFQNEAQLDKSGLPSDRFFAERPEGSVSTLKIQRTQQEDSAVYLCASSSPDISTGSRGYTFGSGTRLTVV.

The DNA for the CDR3 is TGTGCCAGCAGTTTATCCTCCCAGGGTCGCTACACCTTC. Protein product: CASSLSSQGRYTF. This chain links TRBV27 with TRBJ1-2; D may be TRBD1 (5 bases). Germline-derived CDR1 and CDR2 are MNHEY and SMNVEV (reference sequence). V was clipped by 0 bases and J by 9 bases, with 11 bases between them. The CDR3 length is 13 residues.

The chain combines TRBV10-3 with TRBJ2-1; D uncertain. The CDR3 sequence is 16 residues long. Trimming stripped 8 bases from V and 3 bases from J, with 20 bases between. CDR1 is ENHRY, CDR2 SYGVKD, per germline. CDR3 in amino acids: CAIGREATGFYNEQFF. In DNA form, the CDR3 reads TGTGCCATCGGACGTGAGGCTACCGGTTTCTACAATGAGCAGTTCTTC.

This rearrangement joins TRBV7-2 to TRBJ1-2; possibly TRBD1 for D (5 bases). The germline gives CDR1 SGHTA, CDR2 FQGNSA. The CDR3 is 13 amino acids. The V and J ends lost 5 bases and 5 bases respectively, with 12 bases between them. The CDR3 nucleotides read TGTGCCAGCAGCCAAAACAGGCGTTATGGCTACACCTTC. Protein sequence: CASSQNRRYGYTF.

V gene TRBV6-5 combines with J gene TRBJ2-2; D unclear. Trimming took 7 bases from V and 0 from J, leaving 9 bases between them. Germline CDR1 reads MNHEY; CDR2 reads SVGAGI. This CDR3 is built from 14 residues. This chain's CDR3 is CASTLVANTGELFF. In DNA form, the CDR3 reads TGTGCCAGCACACTGGTCGCGAACACCGGGGAGCTGTTTTTT.

This clonotype was detected a few times. The chain has TRBV29-1 and TRBJ1-5; 9 bases fit TRBD1. CDR1 is SQVTM, CDR2 ANQGSEA, per germline. With 4 bases clipped from V and 9 bases from J, the junction kept 4 bases outside the gene matches. The CDR3 totals 12 residues. Here the CDR3 DNA reads TGCAGCGTTGGGACAGGGGAAGGGCCCCAGCATTTT. Encoded protein: CSVGTGEGPQHF.

The chain uses TRBV12-3 or TRBV12-4 and TRBJ1-4; D is unclear. The CDR3 contains 15 residues. V dropped 3 bases and J dropped 0 bases, with 8 bases sitting between them. CDR3 residues: CASSFGRSTNEKLFF. In DNA form, the CDR3 reads TGTGCCAGCAGTTTTGGGCGGTCAACTAATGAAAAACTGTTTTTT.

The chain has TRBV6-5 and TRBJ1-2, with D maybe TRBD1 (6 bases). CDR1 and CDR2 from the germline V gene are MNHEY and SVGAGI. Trimming stripped 6 bases from V and 5 bases from J, with 16 bases between. The CDR3 covers 14 residues. The CDR3 nucleotides read TGTGCCAGCAGGCGCCCACAGGGAGTGTATGGCTACACCTTC. Its translation: CASRRPQGVYGYTF.

The chain combines TRBV7-2 with TRBJ1-2; possibly TRBD1 for D (6 bases). V dropped 5 bases and J dropped 3 bases, with 13 bases sitting between them. The CDR3 extends over 14 amino acids. The germline V gene has CDR1 SGHTA and CDR2 FQGNSA. The CDR3 loop reads CASSISGQYYGYTF. In DNA, the CDR3 is TGTGCCAGCAGCATCAGCGGACAGTACTATGGCTACACCTTC. The variable domain in full, completed from reference TRBV7-2 and TRBJ1-2, reads GAGVSQSPSNKVTEKGKDVELRCDPISGHTALYWYRQSLGQGLEFLIYFQGNSAPDKSGLPSDRFSAERTGGSVSTLTIQRTQQEDSAVYLCASSISGQYYGYTFGSGTRLTVV.

This clonotype appeared a few times. The V gene is TRBV6-2 or TRBV6-3, the J gene TRBJ2-7; 8 bases are a match to TRBD1. The CDR3 covers 14 residues. After removal of 6 bases from V and 2 bases from J, the junction contained 6 bases not matched to a gene. Germline V gene sequence: CDR1 MNHEY, CDR2 SVGEGT. The CDR3, as DNA: TGTGCCAGCAGGAGACAGGGGTCCACCTACGAGCAGTACTTC. It is translated as CASRRQGSTYEQYF.

The chain employs TRBV20-1 and TRBJ2-5; the match to TRBD2 covers 8 bases. The CDR3 runs to 13 residues. J gave up 2 bases and V 5 bases, and 4 bases lay outside the gene matches. The germline V gene has CDR1 DFQATT and CDR2 SNEGSKA (reference sequence). The CDR3 DNA follows: TGCAGTGCTTCGACTAGCGCACAAGAGACCCAGTACTTC. This encodes CSASTSAQETQYF.

The chain uses TRBV12-3 or TRBV12-4 and TRBJ2-1, with TRBD2 matching 10 bases. The CDR3 covers 15 residues. V dropped 3 bases and J dropped 7; count of bases not matched to a gene: 6. The CDR3 coding sequence is TGTGCCAGCAGTTTCGAGCGGGGGGGTTGGAATGAGCAGTTCTTC. Its protein product is CASSFERGGWNEQFF.

The V and J genes are TRBV27 and TRBJ2-7; tentatively, D is TRBD1 (6 bases). Germline V lookup: CDR1 MNHEY, CDR2 SMNVEV (reference sequence). The CDR3 contains 14 residues. The V end was cut by 7 bases, the J end by 0 bases, with 13 bases between. The CDR3 nucleotides read TGTGCCAGCACGGCTGTCAGGGGCTCCTACGAGCAGTACTTC. Protein sequence: CASTAVRGSYEQYF.

The chain combines TRBV7-8 with TRBJ2-5; 8 nucleotides agree with TRBD2. This CDR3 has 16 residues. With 5 bases clipped from V and 5 bases from J, the junction kept 13 bases outside the gene matches. Germline-derived CDR1 and CDR2 are SGHVS and FQNEAQ. In nucleotides, the CDR3 is TGTGCCAGCAGCGTCCCCTCTAGCGGGCAGAGGGAGACCCAGTACTTC. This sequence encodes CASSVPSSGQRETQYF.

The table lists this clonotype with a few counts. The chain carries TRBV5-1 and TRBJ1-1; D possibly corresponds to TRBD1 (5 bases). The V gene's germline CDR1 is SGHRS and CDR2 YFSETQ. The CDR3 totals 15 residues. Trimming removed 0 bases from V and 1 base from J, with 10 bases in between. CDR3 bases: TGCGCCAGCAGCTTGGGGGGCCAAGGGAACACTGAAGCTTTCTTT. Protein sequence: CASSLGGQGNTEAFF. The full variable domain, with the rest looked up from reference TRBV5-1 and TRBJ1-1, is KAGVTQTPRYLIKTRGQQVTLSCSPISGHRSVSWYQQTPGQGLQFLFEYFSETQRNKGNFPGRFSGRQFSNSRSEMNVSTLELGDSALYLCASSLGGQGNTEAFFGQGTRLTVV.

This clonotype was counted a few times. The chain employs TRBV15 and TRBJ2-4; 7 bases agree with TRBD1. The J call is uncertain, as TRBJ2-7 better fits the DNA end. CDR3 length: 14 residues. Per germline, CDR1 LNHNV and CDR2 YYDKDF (reference sequence). CDR3 in amino acids: CATSTGDSINEQYF. CDR3 nucleotides: TGTGCCACCAGCACAGGGGACAGTATCAACGAGCAGTACTTC.

The rearrangement joins TRBV11-1 to TRBJ1-2; TRBD1 might be the D (6 bases). This CDR3 is 15 amino acids long. CDR1 is SGHAT and CDR2 is FQDESV in the germline V gene (reference sequence). Trimming pared 5 bases from V and 4 bases from J, leaving 17 bases between. The DNA for the CDR3 is TGTGCCAGCAGCCCTAGATCGGACAGTCCCTATGGCTACACCTTC. Its translation: CASSPRSDSPYGYTF.

The genes are TRBV5-6 and TRBJ2-7, with D uncertain. There are 12 residues in the CDR3. The V and J ends lost 6 bases and 6 bases respectively, with 13 bases between them. Germline V CDR1 and CDR2: SGHDT, YYEEEE. The DNA of the CDR3 is TGTGCCAGCACCTGGATGGGATCCGAGCAGTACTTC. It specifies CASTWMGSEQYF. Variable domain in full (rest from reference TRBV5-6 and TRBJ2-7): DAGVTQSPTHLIKTRGQQVTLRCSPKSGHDTVSWYQQALGQGPQFIFQYYEEEERQRGNFPDRFSGHQFPNYSSELNVNALLLGDSALYLCASTWMGSEQYFGPGTRLTVT.

This chain joins TRBV5-5 and TRBJ2-1; a weak D match, TRBD2 (6 bases). The V gene's germline CDR1 is SGHKS and CDR2 YYEKEE (reference sequence). This CDR3 is built from 17 residues. Deletions cut 1 base from V and 0 bases from J, with 14 bases between. The CDR3 sequence is CASSLSPGVSSYNEQFF. In DNA, the CDR3 is TGTGCCAGCAGCTTGTCGCCGGGGGTTAGCTCCTACAATGAGCAGTTCTTC.

The chain carries TRBV25-1 and TRBJ1-2; TRBD1 aligns across 10 bases. V was clipped by 3 bases and J by 6 bases; unmatched bases: 7. The CDR3 extends over 15 amino acids. The V gene's germline CDR1 is MGHDK and CDR2 SYGVNS. The CDR3 protein is CASSDPGTGADGYTF. CDR3 bases: TGTGCCAGCAGTGATCCCGGGACAGGGGCTGATGGCTACACCTTC.

This clonotype showed up just a few times. This sequence joins TRBV9 and TRBJ2-3, with a possible D match to TRBD2 (5 bases). The germline V gene has CDR1 SGDLS and CDR2 YYNGEE. Deletions cut 0 bases from V and 4 bases from J, with 9 bases between. The CDR3 is 14 amino acids. This CDR3 reads CASSVATRADTQYF. Written as DNA, the CDR3 is TGTGCCAGCAGCGTAGCTACTAGGGCAGATACGCAGTATTTT.

The J gene is TRBJ1-4, the V gene TRBV9, with unresolved D. Per the germline V gene, CDR1 is SGDLS and CDR2 is YYNGEE. V was cut by 4 bases and J by 10 bases, with 17 bases left in between. There are 14 residues in the CDR3. In DNA, the CDR3 is TGTGCCAGCAGCTCCGTACCAGAGTTGGGAAAACTGTTTTTT. This gives the protein CASSSVPELGKLFF. The full variable domain, rest sourced from reference TRBV9 and TRBJ1-4, is DSGVTQTPKHLITATGQRVTLRCSPRSGDLSVYWYQQSLDQGLQFLIQYYNGEERAKGNILERFSAQQFPDLHSELNLSSLELGDSALYFCASSSVPELGKLFFGSGTQLSVL.

This rearrangement joins TRBV20-1 to TRBJ2-1; 11 bases line up with TRBD2. This CDR3 spans 17 amino acids. The germline gives CDR1 DFQATT, CDR2 SNEGSKA (reference sequence). Germline trimming cut 0 bases from V and 0 bases from J; bases unmatched to any gene: 4. CDR3 residues: CSARDLLAGVSYNEQFF. In DNA form, the CDR3 reads TGCAGTGCTAGAGATCTACTAGCGGGGGTCTCCTACAATGAGCAGTTCTTC.

The chain couples TRBV6-6 to TRBJ2-3, with D possibly TRBD2 on 6 matching bases. The CDR3 contains 16 residues. V gave up 5 bases and J gave up 2 bases, with 17 bases separating them. Germline assignment: CDR1 MNHNY and CDR2 SVGAGI (reference sequence). DNA of the CDR3: TGTGCCAGCAGTCCCATTCGCGGGGCCAACACAGATACGCAGTATTTT. Translation: CASSPIRGANTDTQYF.

The gene calls are TRBV28 and TRBJ1-1, with 11 bases fitting TRBD1. The CDR3 length is 15 residues. Looked up from germline, CDR1 is MDHEN and CDR2 is SYDVKM. J lost 1 base, V lost 6 bases, and 4 bases had no gene match. The DNA for the CDR3 is TGTGCCAGCAGCACCGGGACAGGGGGGAACACTGAAGCTTTCTTT. It translates to CASSTGTGGNTEAFF.

This clonotype was seen just once. The V call is TRBV29-1, the J call TRBJ2-3; 7 bases are shared with TRBD1. This CDR3 region has 13 residues. The germline V gene has CDR1 SQVTM and CDR2 ANQGSEA. Trimming removed 7 bases from V and 2 bases from J; junction bases left unmatched: 6. The CDR3 loop reads CSGGQDPTDTQYF. CDR3 in DNA: TGCAGCGGAGGACAGGACCCCACAGATACGCAGTATTTT.

A note on this clonotype: A single base separates this from a much larger clone, so it may be a read error. This CDR3 is CSARMEETRYF. CDR3 coding DNA: TGCAGTGCTAGGATGGAAGAGACCCGGTACTTC. The chain links TRBV20-1 to TRBJ2-5; the D is unclear. Germline CDR1 reads DFQATT; CDR2 reads SNEGSKA (reference sequence). This CDR3 is built from 11 residues.